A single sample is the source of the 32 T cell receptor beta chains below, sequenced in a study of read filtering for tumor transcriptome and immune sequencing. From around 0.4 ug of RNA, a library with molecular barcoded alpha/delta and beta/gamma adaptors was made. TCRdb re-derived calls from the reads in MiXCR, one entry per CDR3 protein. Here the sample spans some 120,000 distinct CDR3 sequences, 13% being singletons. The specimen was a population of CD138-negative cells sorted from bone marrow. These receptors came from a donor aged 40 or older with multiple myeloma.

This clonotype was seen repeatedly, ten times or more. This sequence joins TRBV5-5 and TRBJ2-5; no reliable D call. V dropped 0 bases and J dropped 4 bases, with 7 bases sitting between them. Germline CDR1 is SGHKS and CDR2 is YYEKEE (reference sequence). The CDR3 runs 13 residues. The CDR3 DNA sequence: TGTGCCAGCAGCTTGGGGCTGGGAGAGACCCAGTACTTC. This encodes CASSLGLGETQYF.

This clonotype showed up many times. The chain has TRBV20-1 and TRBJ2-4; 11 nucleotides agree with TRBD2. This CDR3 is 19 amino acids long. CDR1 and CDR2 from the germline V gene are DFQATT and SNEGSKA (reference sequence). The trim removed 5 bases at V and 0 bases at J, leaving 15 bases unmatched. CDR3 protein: CSASHRIAGGDLAKNIQYF. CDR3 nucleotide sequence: TGCAGTGCTTCCCACCGGATAGCGGGAGGGGATCTAGCCAAAAACATTCAGTACTTC.

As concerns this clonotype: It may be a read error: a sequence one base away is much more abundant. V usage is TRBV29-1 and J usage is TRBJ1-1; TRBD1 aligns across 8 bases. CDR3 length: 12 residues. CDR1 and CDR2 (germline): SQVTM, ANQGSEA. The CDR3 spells CSVGQGNAEAFF. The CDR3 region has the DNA TGCAGCGTTGGACAGGGGAACGCTGAAGCTTTCTTT.

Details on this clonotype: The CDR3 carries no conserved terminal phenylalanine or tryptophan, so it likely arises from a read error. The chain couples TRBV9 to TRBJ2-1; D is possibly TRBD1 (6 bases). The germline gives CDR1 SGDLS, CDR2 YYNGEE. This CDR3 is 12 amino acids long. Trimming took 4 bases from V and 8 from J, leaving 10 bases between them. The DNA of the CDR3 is TGTGCCAGCAGCTTTGCAGGGGATGAGCAGTTCCTC. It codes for CASSFAGDEQFL.

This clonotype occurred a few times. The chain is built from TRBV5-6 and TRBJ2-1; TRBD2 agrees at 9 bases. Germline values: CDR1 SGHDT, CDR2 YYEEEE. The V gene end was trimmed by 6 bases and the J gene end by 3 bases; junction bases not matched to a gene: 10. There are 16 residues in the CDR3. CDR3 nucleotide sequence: TGTGCCAGCACCAAGCGGCTAGCGGGGAACTACAATGAGCAGTTCTTC. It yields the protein CASTKRLAGNYNEQFF.

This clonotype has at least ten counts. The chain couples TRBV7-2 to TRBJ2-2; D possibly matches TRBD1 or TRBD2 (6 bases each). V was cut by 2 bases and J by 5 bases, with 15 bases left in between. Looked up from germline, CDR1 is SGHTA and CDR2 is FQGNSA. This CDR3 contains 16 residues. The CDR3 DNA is TGTGCCAGCAGCTTAACGGGGGCTACCGAAACCGGGGAGCTGTTTTTT. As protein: CASSLTGATETGELFF.

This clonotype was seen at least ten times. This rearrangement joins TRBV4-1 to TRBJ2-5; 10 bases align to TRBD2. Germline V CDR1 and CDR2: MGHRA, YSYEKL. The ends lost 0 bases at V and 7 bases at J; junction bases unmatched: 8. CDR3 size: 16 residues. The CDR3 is CASSQEEVLAGGTQYF. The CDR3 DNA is TGCGCCAGCAGCCAAGAGGAGGTCTTAGCGGGGGGGACCCAGTACTTC.

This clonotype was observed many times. The CDR3 DNA sequence: TGCAGCGCCAAAAAACAGGAAAGGGCAGATACGCAGTATTTT. Translating it yields CSAKKQERADTQYF. V is TRBV29-1 and J is TRBJ2-3, with D possibly matching TRBD1 (5 bases). The CDR3 is 14 amino acids. V dropped 7 bases and J dropped 4 bases, with 18 bases sitting between them. Germline CDR1 is SQVTM and CDR2 is ANQGSEA.

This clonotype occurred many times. The DNA for the CDR3 is TGCGCCAGCAGCAAAGATCCGGGGGGCGGGAGATCGACTGAGCAGTTCTTC. Protein: CASSKDPGGGRSTEQFF. The V call is TRBV5-1, the J call TRBJ2-1; the D gene is possibly TRBD2 (7 bases). The V gene's germline CDR1 is SGHRS and CDR2 YFSETQ. The length of the CDR3 is 17 residues. V gave up 4 bases and J gave up 9 bases, with 26 bases separating them.

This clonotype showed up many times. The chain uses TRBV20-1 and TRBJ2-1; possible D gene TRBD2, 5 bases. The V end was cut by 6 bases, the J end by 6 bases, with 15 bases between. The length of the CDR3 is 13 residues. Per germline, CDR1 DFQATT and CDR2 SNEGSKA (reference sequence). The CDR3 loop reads CSAVASGVNEQFF. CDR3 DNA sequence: TGCAGTGCCGTAGCGAGTGGGGTCAATGAGCAGTTCTTC.

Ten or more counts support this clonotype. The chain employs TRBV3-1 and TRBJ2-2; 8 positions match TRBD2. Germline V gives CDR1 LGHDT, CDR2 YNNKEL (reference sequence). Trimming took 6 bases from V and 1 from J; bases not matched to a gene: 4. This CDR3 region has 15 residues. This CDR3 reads CASSTTSGNTGELFF. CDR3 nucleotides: TGTGCCAGCAGTACCACTAGCGGGAACACCGGGGAGCTGTTTTTT.

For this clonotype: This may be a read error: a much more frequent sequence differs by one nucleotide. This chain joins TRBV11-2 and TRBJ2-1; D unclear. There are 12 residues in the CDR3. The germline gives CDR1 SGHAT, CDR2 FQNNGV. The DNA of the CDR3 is TGTGCCAGCAGCTTCACCGGCAATGAGCAGTCCTTC. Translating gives CASSFTGNEQSF.

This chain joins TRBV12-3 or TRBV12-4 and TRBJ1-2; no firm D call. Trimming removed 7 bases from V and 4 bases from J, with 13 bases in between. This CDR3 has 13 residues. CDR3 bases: TGTGCCAGCACCGATGCCGGGCTCTATGGCTACACCTTC. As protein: CASTDAGLYGYTF.

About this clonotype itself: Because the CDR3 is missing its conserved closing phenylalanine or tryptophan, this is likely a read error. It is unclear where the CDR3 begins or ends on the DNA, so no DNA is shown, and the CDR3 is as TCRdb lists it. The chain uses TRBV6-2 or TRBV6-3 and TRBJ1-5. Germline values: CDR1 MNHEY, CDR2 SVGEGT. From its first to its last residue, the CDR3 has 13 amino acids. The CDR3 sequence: CASSSGPGQPRHL.

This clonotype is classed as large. The CDR3 here is CASSSEWGSNGNIYSNQPQHF. The CDR3 DNA reads as TGTGCCAGCAGCTCCGAATGGGGATCCAACGGGAACATTTATAGCAATCAGCCCCAGCATTTT. The chain joins TRBV11-2 to TRBJ1-5; D gene uncertain. Trimming shortened V by 4 bases and J by 0 bases, and 28 bases separated the two germline ends. There are 21 residues in the CDR3. Germline V gives CDR1 SGHAT, CDR2 FQNNGV.

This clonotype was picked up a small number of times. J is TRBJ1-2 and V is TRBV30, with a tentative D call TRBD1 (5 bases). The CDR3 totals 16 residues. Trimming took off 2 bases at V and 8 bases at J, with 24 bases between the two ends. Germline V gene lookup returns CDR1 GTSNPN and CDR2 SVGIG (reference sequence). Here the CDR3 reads CAWSRRTGTDYRGYTF. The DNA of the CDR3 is TGTGCCTGGAGTAGAAGGACCGGGACTGATTATAGGGGCTACACCTTC.

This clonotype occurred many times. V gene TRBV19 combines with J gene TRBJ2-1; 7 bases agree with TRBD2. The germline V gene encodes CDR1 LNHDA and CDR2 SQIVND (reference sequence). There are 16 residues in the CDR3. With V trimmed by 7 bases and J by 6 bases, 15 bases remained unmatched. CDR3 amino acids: CASTLQSGGRVNEQFF. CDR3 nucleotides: TGTGCCAGTACTTTACAGAGCGGCGGGAGAGTCAATGAGCAGTTCTTC.

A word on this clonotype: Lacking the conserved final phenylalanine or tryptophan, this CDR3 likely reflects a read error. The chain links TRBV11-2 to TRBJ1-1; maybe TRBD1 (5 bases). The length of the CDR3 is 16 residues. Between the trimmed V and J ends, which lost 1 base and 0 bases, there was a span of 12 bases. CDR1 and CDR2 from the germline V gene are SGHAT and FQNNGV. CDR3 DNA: TGTGCCAGCAGCTTAGTGGGCGCAGGGATGAACACTGAAGCTTTCCTT. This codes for CASSLVGAGMNTEAFL.

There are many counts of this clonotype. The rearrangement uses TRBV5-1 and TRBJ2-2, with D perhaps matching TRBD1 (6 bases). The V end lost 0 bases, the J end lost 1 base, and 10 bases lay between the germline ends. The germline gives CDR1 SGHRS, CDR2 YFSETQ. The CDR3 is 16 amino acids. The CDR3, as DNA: TGCGCCAGCAGCTTGGTCCCAGGGGAGAACACCGGGGAGCTGTTTTTT. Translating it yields CASSLVPGENTGELFF.

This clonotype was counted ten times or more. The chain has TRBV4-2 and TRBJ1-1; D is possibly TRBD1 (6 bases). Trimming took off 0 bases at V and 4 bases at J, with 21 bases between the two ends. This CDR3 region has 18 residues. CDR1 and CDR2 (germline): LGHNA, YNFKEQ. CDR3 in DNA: TGTGCCAGCAGCCAAGATCAGGGGACCGGGACACCAATCACTGAAGCTTTCTTT. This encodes CASSQDQGTGTPITEAFF.

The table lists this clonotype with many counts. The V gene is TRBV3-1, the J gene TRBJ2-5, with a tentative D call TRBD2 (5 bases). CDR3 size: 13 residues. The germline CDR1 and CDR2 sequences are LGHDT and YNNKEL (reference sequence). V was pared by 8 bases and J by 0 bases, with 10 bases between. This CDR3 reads CASGRGNQETQYF. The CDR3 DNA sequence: TGTGCCAGCGGACGGGGAAACCAAGAGACCCAGTACTTC.

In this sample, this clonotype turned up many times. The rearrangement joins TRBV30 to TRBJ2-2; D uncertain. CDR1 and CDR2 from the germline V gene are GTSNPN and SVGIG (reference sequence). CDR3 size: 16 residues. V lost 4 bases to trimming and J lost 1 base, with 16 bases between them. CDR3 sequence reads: CAWTERLRLNTGELFF. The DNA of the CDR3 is TGTGCCTGGACCGAACGGCTCAGATTGAACACCGGGGAGCTGTTTTTT.

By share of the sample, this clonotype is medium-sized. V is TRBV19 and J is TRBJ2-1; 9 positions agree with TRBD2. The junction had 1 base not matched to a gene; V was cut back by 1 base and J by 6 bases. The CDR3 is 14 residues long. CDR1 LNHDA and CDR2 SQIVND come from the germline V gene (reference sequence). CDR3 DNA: TGTGCCAGTAGTATAGGCGGGAGGGGCAATGAGCAGTTCTTC. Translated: CASSIGGRGNEQFF.

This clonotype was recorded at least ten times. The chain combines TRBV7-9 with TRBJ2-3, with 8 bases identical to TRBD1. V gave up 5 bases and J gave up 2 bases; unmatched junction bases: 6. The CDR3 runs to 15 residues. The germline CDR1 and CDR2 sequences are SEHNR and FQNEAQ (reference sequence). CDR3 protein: CASSADRANTDTQYF. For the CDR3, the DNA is TGTGCCAGCAGCGCGGACAGGGCCAACACAGATACGCAGTATTTT. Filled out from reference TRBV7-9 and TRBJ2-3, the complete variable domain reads DTGVSQNPRHKITKRGQNVTFRCDPISEHNRLYWYRQTLGQGPEFLTYFQNEAQLEKSRLLSDRFSAERPKGSFSTLEIQRTEQGDSAMYLCASSADRANTDTQYFGPGTRLTVL.

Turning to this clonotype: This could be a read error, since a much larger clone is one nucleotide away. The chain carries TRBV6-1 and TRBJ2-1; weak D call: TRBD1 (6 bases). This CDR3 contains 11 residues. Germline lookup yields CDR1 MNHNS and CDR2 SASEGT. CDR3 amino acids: CASSGDNEQLF. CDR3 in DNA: TGTGCCAGCAGTGGGGACAATGAGCAGCTCTTC.

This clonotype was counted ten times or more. CDR3 in amino acids: CASSYSGLDQAFF. The DNA of the CDR3 is TGTGCCAGCAGTTACTCAGGGTTGGACCAAGCTTTCTTT. V and J are TRBV6-5 and TRBJ1-1; D uncertain. The CDR3 extends over 13 amino acids. The V end lost 0 bases, the J end lost 9 bases, and 11 bases lay between the germline ends. Germline CDR1 and CDR2: MNHEY and SVGAGI.

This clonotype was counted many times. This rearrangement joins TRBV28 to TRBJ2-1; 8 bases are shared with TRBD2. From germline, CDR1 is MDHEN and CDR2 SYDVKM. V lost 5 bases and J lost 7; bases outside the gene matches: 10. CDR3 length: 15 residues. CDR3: CASSPLAGGQNEQFF. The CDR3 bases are TGTGCCAGCAGTCCCCTGGCGGGGGGCCAGAATGAGCAGTTCTTC.

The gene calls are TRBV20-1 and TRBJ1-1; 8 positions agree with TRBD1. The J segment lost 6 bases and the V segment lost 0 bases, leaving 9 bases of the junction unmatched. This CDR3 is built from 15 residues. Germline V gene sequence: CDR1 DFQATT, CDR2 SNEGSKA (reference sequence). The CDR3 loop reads CSARDSQGAQAEAFF. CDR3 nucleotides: TGCAGTGCTAGAGATAGTCAGGGGGCGCAGGCTGAAGCTTTCTTT.

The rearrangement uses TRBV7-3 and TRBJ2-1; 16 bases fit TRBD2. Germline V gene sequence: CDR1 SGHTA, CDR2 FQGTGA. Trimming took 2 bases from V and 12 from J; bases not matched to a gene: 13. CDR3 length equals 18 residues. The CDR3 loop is CASSLFPGTSGRARGQFF. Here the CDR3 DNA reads TGTGCCAGCAGCTTATTCCCCGGGACTAGCGGGAGGGCGCGGGGGCAGTTCTTC.

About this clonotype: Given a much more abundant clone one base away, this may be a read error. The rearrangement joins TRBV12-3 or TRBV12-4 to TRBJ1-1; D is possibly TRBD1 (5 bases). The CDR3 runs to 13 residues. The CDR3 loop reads CACSSGRDTEAFF. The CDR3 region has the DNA TGTGCCTGCAGTTCGGGACGGGACACTGAAGCTTTCTTT.

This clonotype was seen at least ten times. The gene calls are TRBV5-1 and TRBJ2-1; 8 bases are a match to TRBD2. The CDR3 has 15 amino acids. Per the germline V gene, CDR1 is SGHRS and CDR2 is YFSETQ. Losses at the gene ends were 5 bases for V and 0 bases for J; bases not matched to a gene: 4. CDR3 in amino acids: CASRLGTSSYNEQFF. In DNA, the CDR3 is TGCGCCAGCAGACTAGGGACTAGCTCCTACAATGAGCAGTTCTTC.

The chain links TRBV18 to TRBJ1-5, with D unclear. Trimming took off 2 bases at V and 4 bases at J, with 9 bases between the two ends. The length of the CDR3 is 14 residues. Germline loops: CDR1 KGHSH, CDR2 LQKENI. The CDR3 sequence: CASSPLEGNQPQHF. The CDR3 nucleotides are TGTGCCAGCTCACCATTGGAGGGAAATCAGCCCCAGCATTTT.